The T cell receptor (beta chain) described here comes from a study of response to subunit inactivated influenza vaccine. TCRdb recomputed calls from the RT-PCR reads with MiXCR, one row per CDR3 protein. Of some 800,000 distinct CDR3 sequences listed, 21% are singletons. Looked up from germline, CDR1 is SQVTM and CDR2 is ANQGSEA. Between the trimmed V and J ends, which lost 4 bases and 4 bases, there was a span of 17 bases. The CDR3 consists of 14 residues. This chain uses TRBV29-1 with TRBJ2-7; no definite D call. The sequence was obtained from a man in his forties or fifties who received an inactivated influenza vaccine. Sequenced material: PBMCs from blood, taken around 5 days after vaccination. The CDR3 loop reads CSVGPVDGVYEQYF. The CDR3 coding sequence is TGCAGCGTTGGCCCTGTCGATGGAGTATACGAGCAGTACTTC.